The clone carrying this T cell receptor beta chain occurred many times. Antigen specificity is unknown. This sample was included in a study of T cells after yellow fever vaccination. Whole-study results and caveats: Once the booster was given, most primary-vaccination clones reappeared, at approximately 97% for CD4 and more than 85% for CD8.

By 5'RACE template switching, TCR cDNA was produced, with a universal primer site and UMIs added in the process. Each CDR3 protein gets one entry after TCRdb re-called the 5' RACE reads with MiXCR. The table shows roughly 120,000 distinct CDR3 sequences, with approximately 7% occurring only once. The source of this sequence is a man younger than 35 who received the YFV17D yellow fever vaccine. Source: CD4+ T cells sorted from PBMCs, taken roughly 10 days after the first yellow fever vaccination.

The CDR3 DNA follows: TGCGCCAGCAGCTTAATGGGCGGCAATCAGCCCCAGCATTTT. It encodes CASSLMGGNQPQHF. V and J are TRBV5-1 and TRBJ1-5; D not resolved. The germline V gene has CDR1 SGHRS and CDR2 YFSETQ. CDR3 length: 14 amino acids. Trimming pared 2 bases from V and 2 bases from J, leaving 8 bases between.